These T cell receptor beta chains were read from a single sample in a study of blood T cells in healthy people across ages. MiXCR, applied by TCRdb to the 5' RACE reads, yields one record per CDR3 protein. The sample lists some 1.5 million distinct CDR3 sequences; 28% were seen once. The sample consisted of blood. Receptors were obtained from a woman aged 30 to 39 in good health. Each CDR3 is given with its conserved first and last residue. Fields, in order: J gene, D gene, V gene, clone size, CDR3 protein, CDR3 DNA. A D gene is named only where the DNA matches it firmly. Clone size is not always given. Where it is, it says once, few, many or a class for expanded clones.

TRBJ2-7,.,TRBV20-1,.,CSAVQAYEQYF,TGCAGTGCTGTCCAGGCCTACGAGCAGTACTTC
TRBJ2-1,TRBD2,TRBV6-5,.,CASRASGGTYNEQFF,TGTGCCAGCAGGGCTAGCGGGGGGACCTACAATGAGCAGTTCTTC
TRBJ1-2,.,TRBV12-3/TRBV12-4,many,CASSLGAAYGYTF,TGTGCCAGCAGTTTAGGGGCAGCCTATGGCTACACCTTC
TRBJ2-3,.,TRBV5-1,.,CASSLGKPTDTQYF,TGCGCCAGCAGCTTGGGAAAACCCACAGATACGCAGTATTTT
TRBJ1-2,TRBD1,TRBV7-2,.,CASSVGQGEGYTF,TGTGCCAGCAGCGTGGGACAGGGTGAAGGCTACACCTTC
TRBJ2-1,.,TRBV7-2,many,CASSAALMGDEQFF,TGTGCCAGCAGCGCCGCCCTCATGGGGGATGAGCAGTTCTTC
TRBJ2-3,.,TRBV6-2/TRBV6-3,.,CASSSAYPPDTQYF,TGTGCCAGCAGTTCCGCCTATCCTCCAGATACGCAGTATTTT
TRBJ1-2,.,TRBV3-1,.,CASRGSHGYTF,TGTGCCAGCAGAGGTTCCCATGGCTACACCTTC
TRBJ2-7,.,TRBV28,many,CATTLHPPGGGSSYEQYF,TGTGCCACCACACTCCATCCCCCAGGTGGGGGGAGCTCCTACGAGCAGTACTTC
TRBJ1-5,.,TRBV2,few,CASSAVGDQPQHF,TGTGCCAGCAGTGCGGTCGGTGATCAGCCCCAGCATTTT
TRBJ2-1,.,TRBV30,.,CAWNRGHWGLEQFF,TGTGCCTGGAACCGGGGACACTGGGGACTAGAGCAGTTCTTC
TRBJ1-6,TRBD1,TRBV5-1,.,CASSLSGGTGGSPLHF,TGCGCCAGCAGCTTATCCGGCGGGACAGGGGGGTCACCCCTCCACTTT
TRBJ2-7,.,TRBV20-1,many,CSASQGYEQYF,TGCAGTGCTAGTCAGGGCTACGAGCAGTACTTC
TRBJ2-1,.,TRBV29-1,many,CSVGMTREQFF,TGCAGCGTTGGGATGACCCGGGAGCAGTTCTTC
TRBJ2-3,TRBD2,TRBV5-1,few,CASSPSAVSGGTQYF,TGCGCCAGCAGCCCCTCCGCAGTTAGCGGGGGAACGCAGTATTTT
TRBJ2-7,TRBD1,TRBV29-1,.,CSVVGGQAGVEQYF,TGCAGCGTTGTTGGCGGACAGGCTGGGGTCGAGCAGTACTTC
TRBJ2-1,.,TRBV20-1,.,CNARGPRESSYNEQFF,TGCAATGCTAGAGGCCCACGTGAGAGCTCCTACAATGAGCAGTTCTTC
TRBJ2-1,TRBD2,TRBV20-1,.,CSAISGVTYNEQFF,TGCAGTGCAATTAGCGGGGTTACCTACAATGAGCAGTTCTTC
TRBJ2-7,TRBD1,TRBV12-3/TRBV12-4,.,CASTLGGTGDYEQYF,TGTGCCAGCACCCTGGGGGGGACAGGGGACTACGAGCAGTACTTC
TRBJ1-1,.,TRBV9,.,CASSGTGVLEEAFF,TGTGCCAGCAGCGGGACGGGCGTCCTCGAGGAAGCTTTCTTT
TRBJ1-1,.,TRBV7-9,.,CASSLVGVPNTEAFF,TGTGCCAGCAGCTTGGTGGGGGTCCCGAACACTGAAGCTTTCTTT
TRBJ2-3,.,TRBV6-6,many,CASSYSPTSQPYF,TGTGCCAGCAGTTACTCCCCGACTAGTCAACCGTATTTT
TRBJ1-1,.,TRBV5-1,few,CASSLFIGPNTEAFF,TGCGCCAGCAGCTTGTTTATCGGCCCGAACACTGAAGCTTTCTTT
TRBJ2-3,TRBD2,TRBV6-5,.,CASRTSGSSDTQYF,TGTGCCAGCAGGACTAGCGGGAGTTCAGATACGCAGTATTTT
TRBJ1-4,.,TRBV21-1,few,CASSTEPDTGGTIEKLFF,TGTGCCAGCAGCACCGAACCAGACACAGGGGGGACAATCGAAAAACTGTTTTTT
TRBJ2-1,TRBD1,TRBV6-1,many,CASKGQVVNEQFF,TGTGCCAGCAAAGGACAGGTTGTCAATGAGCAGTTCTTC